This TCR beta chain was recorded in a study of blood T cell repertoires in COVID-19. About the research overall: Samples came from the United States, Italy and Spain, spanning acute and convalescent COVID-19. T cells, B-cell-depleted T cells, or PBMCs supplied cDNA or gDNA.

Original analysis: From reference gene primer amplification, estimates of nucleated cell counts were derived. Generated by immunoSEQ multiplex PCR, the TCRdb table keeps only in-frame clones and is missing some. That table furnishes V, J and clone size, whereas the DNA furnished D and trimming. The repertoire holds under 150,000 clones, with approximately 82% as singletons. A few counts support this clone. Germline loops: CDR1 MNHEY, CDR2 SVGAGI. The CDR3 consists of 13 residues. The V gene lost 8 bases and the J gene lost 5 bases, with 13 bases spanning the gap. The sample consisted of peripheral blood. This clonotype was sampled from a man aged 35 to 55 with active or convalescent COVID-19. V gene TRBV6-5 combines with J gene TRBJ1-5; D may be TRBD1 (5 bases). The CDR3 is CASETVQDQPQHF. CDR3 DNA: TGTGCCAGCGAGACAGTGCAGGATCAGCCCCAGCATTTT.